Presented here are 31 T cell receptor beta chains from one specimen sequenced in a study of T-cell reconstitution after alpha-beta-depleted transplantation in children. It was with unique molecular identifiers that the TCRbeta library was prepared. From the PCR reads, TCRdb called clonotypes with MiXCR, one entry per CDR3 protein. This table has about 98,000 distinct CDR3 sequences, 23% appearing once. Material: PBMCs, obtained before TCRalphabeta/CD19-depleted stem cell transplant. The receptor set was obtained from a boy aged 2 to 10 with acute lymphoblastic leukemia, due to receive a stem cell transplant.

This clonotype was counted ten times or more. V is TRBV10-1 and J is TRBJ2-1; 7 bases fit TRBD1. CDR1 and CDR2 from the germline V gene are WNHNN and SYGVQD (reference sequence). The CDR3 totals 15 residues. V trimming: 4 bases; J trimming: 10 bases; junction bases outside the gene matches: 13. CDR3 sequence reads: CASSGGPWTGNEQFF. CDR3 sequence (DNA): TGCGCCAGCAGTGGAGGTCCTTGGACAGGTAACGAGCAGTTCTTC.

This rearrangement joins TRBV5-1 to TRBJ2-3; 7 positions match TRBD2. The CDR3 length is 13 residues. V lost 4 bases, J lost 1 base, and 0 bases stayed unmatched. In germline, CDR1 is SGHRS, CDR2 YFSETQ. In nucleotides, the CDR3 is TGCGCCAGCAGCGCGGGGGGCACAGATACGCAGTATTTT. Translation: CASSAGGTDTQYF.

The CDR3 DNA follows: TGCAGTGCTATCTCCATTTTAGGTGGGCAAGAGACCCAGTACTTC. Its protein product is CSAISILGGQETQYF. The chain uses TRBV20-1 and TRBJ2-5, with D unclear. V was cut by 4 bases and J by 2 bases, with 17 bases left in between. The CDR3 is 15 residues long. Germline-derived CDR1 and CDR2 are DFQATT and SNEGSKA (reference sequence).

The chain has TRBV5-1 and TRBJ1-5; D perhaps matches TRBD1 (5 bases). From germline, CDR1 is SGHRS and CDR2 YFSETQ. The V end lost 0 bases, the J end lost 4 bases, and 11 bases lay between the germline ends. CDR3 length equals 15 residues. Here the CDR3 reads CASSLDGTQNQPQHF. In nucleotides, the CDR3 is TGCGCCAGCAGCTTGGATGGGACCCAAAATCAGCCCCAGCATTTT.

This clonotype was seen a few times. This chain uses TRBV20-1 with TRBJ1-2; D remains unclear. V lost 5 bases, J lost 6 bases, and 22 bases lay in between. CDR3 size: 15 residues. Germline CDR1 and CDR2: DFQATT and SNEGSKA (reference sequence). In DNA, the CDR3 is TGCAGTGCTCGCCAAAGCATTCGGGCAGATCATGGCTACACCTTC. It yields the protein CSARQSIRADHGYTF.

This clonotype was seen ten or more times. The CDR3 loop is CASSQDTGGYGYTF. In DNA form, the CDR3 reads TGCGCCAGCAGTCAGGACACGGGTGGCTATGGCTACACCTTC. The genes are TRBV5-1 and TRBJ1-2; TRBD1 is a possible D gene (5 bases). CDR3 size: 14 residues. The germline CDR1 and CDR2 sequences are SGHRS and YFSETQ. Trimming shortened V by 5 bases and J by 4 bases, and 15 bases separated the two germline ends.

This clonotype was counted ten times or more. V is TRBV24-1 and J is TRBJ1-1; D is undetermined. The V gene's germline CDR1 is KGHDR and CDR2 SFDVKD. With 3 bases removed from V and 1 base from J, the gap between germline ends came to 8 bases. The CDR3 sequence is 14 residues long. The CDR3 DNA reads as TGTGCCACCAGTGATGGCCGAGGGAACACTGAAGCTTTCTTT. Its translation: CATSDGRGNTEAFF.

This clonotype has at least ten counts. The J gene is TRBJ2-6, the V gene TRBV10-3; no clear D gene. The CDR3 loop spans 12 amino acids. Germline V gives CDR1 ENHRY, CDR2 SYGVKD. The V gene lost 6 bases and the J gene lost 0 bases, with 0 bases spanning the gap. CDR3 DNA sequence: TGTGCCATCAGCTCTGGGGCCAACGTCCTGACTTTC. Protein: CAISSGANVLTF.

This clonotype occurred a few times. The J gene is TRBJ2-1, the V gene TRBV4-1; unclear D gene. The ends were cut back, 1 base at V and 7 bases at J, with 11 bases in the middle. Germline V gene sequence: CDR1 MGHRA, CDR2 YSYEKL. The CDR3 is made up of 14 amino acids. Here the CDR3 reads CASSQGVGRNEQFF. DNA of the CDR3: TGCGCCAGCAGCCAAGGAGTGGGAAGGAATGAGCAGTTCTTC.

There are many counts of this clonotype. The chain combines TRBV11-3 with TRBJ2-5, with D perhaps matching TRBD1 (7 bases). Germline lookup yields CDR1 SGHNT and CDR2 YENEEA. This CDR3 comprises 15 residues. V lost 3 bases, J lost 3 bases, and 14 bases lay in between. The CDR3 spells CASSFRGTEKETQYF. The DNA of the CDR3 is TGTGCCAGCAGCTTTCGGGGGACAGAAAAAGAGACCCAGTACTTC.

The chain employs TRBV5-1 and TRBJ2-3; the match to TRBD1 covers 8 bases. The germline CDR1 and CDR2 sequences are SGHRS and YFSETQ. The V and J ends lost 4 bases and 2 bases, in that order; junction bases with no gene match: 6. The CDR3 covers 15 residues. The CDR3 loop is CASSAQGADTDTQYF. For the CDR3, the DNA is TGCGCCAGCAGCGCGCAGGGGGCCGACACAGATACGCAGTATTTT.

This clonotype appeared a few times. The J gene is TRBJ1-1, the V gene TRBV5-1; D is unclear. Between the trimmed V and J ends, which lost 0 bases and 1 base, there was a span of 7 bases. Germline V gene data show CDR1 as SGHRS and CDR2 as YFSETQ. The CDR3 is 14 amino acids. CDR3 sequence: CASSLGHQNTEAFF. DNA of the CDR3: TGCGCCAGCAGCTTGGGACATCAGAACACTGAAGCTTTCTTT.

On this clonotype: A much larger clonotype is one base distant, so this may be a read error. The gene calls are TRBV3-1 and TRBJ2-3, with 7 nucleotides matching TRBD2. This CDR3 comprises 15 residues. CDR1 and CDR2 (germline): LGHDT, YNNKEL (reference sequence). For the CDR3, the DNA is TGTGGCAGCAGACCTAGCGGAGGGGCTGCAGATACGCAGTATTTT. Encoded protein: CGSRPSGGAADTQYF.

J is TRBJ2-7 and V is TRBV7-9; TRBD1 might be the D (6 bases). The V end was cut by 7 bases, the J end by 0 bases, with 7 bases between. In germline, CDR1 is SEHNR, CDR2 FQNEAQ (reference sequence). The CDR3 length is 12 residues. This chain's CDR3 is CASTRGSYEQYF. DNA of the CDR3: TGTGCCAGCACCAGGGGCTCCTACGAGCAGTACTTC.

This chain joins TRBV7-9 and TRBJ2-2; D not resolved. CDR3 length equals 16 residues. Trimming took 1 base from V and 3 from J, leaving 12 bases between them. Germline loops: CDR1 SEHNR, CDR2 FQNEAQ (reference sequence). The CDR3 loop is CASSLGRHSYTGELFF. DNA of the CDR3: TGTGCCAGCAGCTTAGGGCGCCACTCGTACACCGGGGAGCTGTTTTTT.

The CDR3 DNA follows: TGCGCCAGCAGCTTGGCCTGGATGGAGCAAGAGACCCAGTACTTC. It codes for CASSLAWMEQETQYF. The chain couples TRBV5-1 to TRBJ2-5; D is ambiguous. V lost 0 bases and J lost 2, with 11 bases in between. The length of the CDR3 is 15 residues. The germline CDR1 and CDR2 sequences are SGHRS and YFSETQ.

J is TRBJ1-2 and V is TRBV6-1, with unresolved D. CDR3 length equals 13 residues. Germline V lookup: CDR1 MNHNS, CDR2 SASEGT. The ends were cut back, 10 bases at V and 2 bases at J, with 14 bases in the middle. CDR3 nucleotide sequence: TGTGCCACTCGGCGCCCCTCAAACTATGGCTACACCTTC. It encodes CATRRPSNYGYTF.

This clonotype was seen only once. The chain has TRBV28 and TRBJ1-1, with no clear D. The V and J ends lost 5 bases and 7 bases respectively, with 17 bases between them. The CDR3 loop spans 14 amino acids. In germline, CDR1 is MDHEN, CDR2 SYDVKM. The CDR3 reads CASSDLVLPNEAFF. CDR3 nucleotide sequence: TGTGCCAGCAGTGATTTAGTCCTCCCCAATGAAGCTTTCTTT.

This clonotype was seen at least ten times. V is TRBV29-1 and J is TRBJ2-1, with 7 bases aligning to TRBD2. Germline CDR1 and CDR2: SQVTM and ANQGSEA. The CDR3 covers 14 residues. With V trimmed by 5 bases and J by 7 bases, 11 bases remained unmatched. For the CDR3, the DNA is TGCAGCGTTTTAAGCGGGAAGAGTTCGAATGAGCAGTTCTTC. Translating gives CSVLSGKSSNEQFF.

There are many counts of this clonotype. The genes are TRBV27 and TRBJ2-1, with 9 bases aligning to TRBD1. Germline V gives CDR1 MNHEY, CDR2 SMNVEV (reference sequence). The J segment lost 6 bases and the V segment lost 5 bases, leaving 5 bases of the junction unmatched. The CDR3 loop spans 14 amino acids. CDR3 DNA sequence: TGTGCCAGCAGTACCGGGACAGGGATCAATGAGCAGTTCTTC. Translating gives CASSTGTGINEQFF.

This chain uses TRBV2 with TRBJ2-5; TRBD2 might be the D (6 bases). Trimming shortened V by 1 base and J by 6 bases, and 15 bases separated the two germline ends. The CDR3 extends over 15 amino acids. Germline assignment: CDR1 SNHLY and CDR2 FYNNEI. The CDR3 nucleotides read TGTGCCAGCAGTGAAGGGCGGGATTGGTATAAGACCCAGTACTTC. Its translation: CASSEGRDWYKTQYF.

This clonotype is classed as medium-sized. This sequence joins TRBV18 and TRBJ2-3; the match to TRBD2 covers 7 bases. The J segment lost 5 bases and the V segment lost 3 bases, leaving 14 bases of the junction unmatched. The CDR3 runs 17 residues. Germline loops: CDR1 KGHSH, CDR2 LQKENI. The CDR3 spells CASSPGKLAPRRDTQYF. DNA of the CDR3: TGTGCCAGCTCACCGGGCAAACTAGCGCCGAGGAGAGATACGCAGTATTTT.

V usage is TRBV4-3 and J usage is TRBJ2-2, with 9 bases lining up with TRBD2. This CDR3 has 16 residues. The V segment lost 2 bases and the J segment 4 bases; nucleotides outside the gene matches: 5. CDR1 LGHNA and CDR2 YSLEER come from the germline V gene. CDR3 loop: CASSQWLAGSTGELFF. CDR3 DNA: TGCGCCAGCAGCCAATGGCTAGCGGGAAGCACCGGGGAGCTGTTTTTT.

V and J are TRBV28 and TRBJ1-2; 7 bases align to TRBD1. Germline V gene sequence: CDR1 MDHEN, CDR2 SYDVKM. This CDR3 comprises 13 residues. After removal of 6 bases from V and 8 bases from J, the junction contained 9 bases not matched to a gene. CDR3 DNA: TGTGCCAGCAGCAAGGGGGACAGAGGAGGCTACACCTTC. This gives the protein CASSKGDRGGYTF.

This chain links TRBV12-5 with TRBJ2-1; D remains unclear. The CDR3 runs 11 residues. Trimming took off 4 bases at V and 7 bases at J, with 5 bases between the two ends. The germline V gene encodes CDR1 LGHNT and CDR2 FRNRAP. CDR3 DNA: TGTGCTAGTGGTTCGTTAAATGAGCAGTTCTTC. The encoded protein is CASGSLNEQFF.

This clonotype was recorded a few times. The chain recombines TRBV18 with TRBJ2-3; D is undetermined. CDR1 is KGHSH and CDR2 is LQKENI in the germline V gene. Between the trimmed V and J ends, which lost 0 bases and 0 bases, there was a span of 1 base. The CDR3 is 13 amino acids. The CDR3 bases are TGTGCCAGCTCACCACCGAGCACAGATACGCAGTATTTT. Its translation is CASSPPSTDTQYF.

This clonotype was observed once. The chain couples TRBV10-3 to TRBJ1-2, with 12 bases lining up with TRBD1. The CDR3 spans 17 residues. The V segment lost 5 bases and the J segment 1 base; nucleotides outside the gene matches: 8. Germline CDR1 and CDR2: ENHRY and SYGVKD. The CDR3 here is CAISSGTGGFSNYGYTF. The CDR3 DNA is TGTGCCATCAGTTCCGGGACAGGGGGCTTTAGTAACTATGGCTACACCTTC.

This clonotype has at least ten counts. The chain carries TRBV5-1 and TRBJ2-1; D is perhaps TRBD1 or TRBD2 (6 bases each). The V gene lost 4 bases and the J gene lost 8 bases, with 16 bases spanning the gap. In germline, CDR1 is SGHRS, CDR2 YFSETQ. The CDR3 is 14 amino acids. CDR3 in amino acids: CASSVSGGGDEQFF. The CDR3 bases are TGCGCCAGCAGCGTTAGCGGAGGGGGTGATGAGCAGTTCTTC.

In its sample, this clonotype was seen many times. At one boundary the junction diverges from the germline segment, which might be a read error. The chain carries TRBV24-1 and TRBJ2-1; 11 nucleotides line up with TRBD2. CDR3 length equals 14 residues. CDR1 KGHDR and CDR2 SFDVKD come from the germline V gene. The CDR3 bases are TGTGCCACCAGGATAGGGACTAGCGGAGGAACACGGGTCTTC. This encodes CATRIGTSGGTRVF.

A few counts support this clonotype. The chain employs TRBV11-2 and TRBJ1-2; the match to TRBD1 covers 7 bases. The CDR3 contains 15 residues. With 4 bases clipped from V and 6 bases from J, the junction kept 11 bases outside the gene matches. Per the germline V gene, CDR1 is SGHAT and CDR2 is FQNNGV. The CDR3: CASSSLDREWDGYTF. The CDR3, as DNA: TGTGCCAGCAGCTCCCTCGACAGGGAATGGGATGGCTACACCTTC.

In the case of this clonotype: A read error may explain this, as a much larger clone is one base away. V gene TRBV6-4 combines with J gene TRBJ2-6; D unresolved. This CDR3 is built from 15 residues. Trimming removed 0 bases from V and 0 bases from J, with 3 bases in between. CDR1 and CDR2 (germline): MRHNA, SNTAGT. The CDR3 DNA reads TGTGCCAGCAGTGACTCGCACTCTGGGGCCAACGTCCTGACTTTC. Translation gives CASSDSHSGANVLTF.